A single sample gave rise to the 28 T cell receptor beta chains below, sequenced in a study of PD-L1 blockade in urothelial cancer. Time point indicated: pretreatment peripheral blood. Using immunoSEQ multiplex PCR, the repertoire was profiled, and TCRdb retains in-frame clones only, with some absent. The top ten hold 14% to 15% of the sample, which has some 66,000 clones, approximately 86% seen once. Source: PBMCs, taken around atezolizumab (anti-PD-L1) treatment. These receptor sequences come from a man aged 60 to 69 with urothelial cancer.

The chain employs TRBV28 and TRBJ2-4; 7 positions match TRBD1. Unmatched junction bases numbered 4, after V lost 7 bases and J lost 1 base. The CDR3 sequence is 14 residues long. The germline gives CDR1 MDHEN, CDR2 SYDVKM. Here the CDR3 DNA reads TGTGCCAGCATCGAACAGGGGGCCAAAAACATTCAGTACTTC. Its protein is CASIEQGAKNIQYF.

The CDR3 is CASSPLWEQETQYF. CDR3 nucleotides: TGTGCCAGCAGCCCACTATGGGAGCAAGAGACCCAGTACTTC. V usage is TRBV11-3 and J usage is TRBJ2-5; the D gene is possibly TRBD2 (5 bases). The germline V gene encodes CDR1 SGHNT and CDR2 YENEEA. V was cut by 5 bases and J by 2 bases, with 12 bases left in between. The CDR3 runs 14 residues.

The CDR3 region has the DNA TGTGCCAGCAGCTTACAGGGACAGGGGAACTACGAGCAGTACTTC. As protein: CASSLQGQGNYEQYF. J is TRBJ2-7 and V is TRBV7-2; 10 bases fit TRBD1. This CDR3 is 15 amino acids long. After removal of 2 bases from V and 3 bases from J, the junction contained 4 bases not matched to a gene. Germline V lookup: CDR1 SGHTA, CDR2 FQGNSA.

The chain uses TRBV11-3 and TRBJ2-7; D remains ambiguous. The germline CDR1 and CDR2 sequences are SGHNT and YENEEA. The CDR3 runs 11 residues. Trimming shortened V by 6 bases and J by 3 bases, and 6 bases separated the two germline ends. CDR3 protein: CASSRGYEQYF. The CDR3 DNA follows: TGTGCCAGCAGTCGAGGCTACGAGCAGTACTTC.

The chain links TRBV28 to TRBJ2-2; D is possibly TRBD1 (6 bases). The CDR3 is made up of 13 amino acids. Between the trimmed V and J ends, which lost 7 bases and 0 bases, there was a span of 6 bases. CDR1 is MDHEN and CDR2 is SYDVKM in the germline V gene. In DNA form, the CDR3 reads TGTGCCAGCAACAGGGCGAACACCGGGGAGCTGTTTTTT. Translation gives CASNRANTGELFF. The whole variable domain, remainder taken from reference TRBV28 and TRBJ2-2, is DVKVTQSSRYLVKRTGEKVFLECVQDMDHENMFWYRQDPGLGLRLIYFSYDVKMKEKGDIPEGYSVSREKKERFSLILESASTNQTSMYLCASNRANTGELFFGEGSRLTVL.

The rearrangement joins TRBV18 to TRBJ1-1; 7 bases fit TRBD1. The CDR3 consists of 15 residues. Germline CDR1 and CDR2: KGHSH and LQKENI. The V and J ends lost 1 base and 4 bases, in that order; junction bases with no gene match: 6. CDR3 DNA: TGTGCCAGCTCACCACTAAGGGGGCGGGGCACTGAAGCTTTCTTT. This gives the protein CASSPLRGRGTEAFF.

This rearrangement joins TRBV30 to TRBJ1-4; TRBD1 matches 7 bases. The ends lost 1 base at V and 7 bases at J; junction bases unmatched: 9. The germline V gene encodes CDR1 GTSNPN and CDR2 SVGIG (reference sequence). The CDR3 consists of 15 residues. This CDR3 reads CAWSGVEGAREKLFF. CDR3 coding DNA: TGTGCCTGGAGTGGCGTAGAGGGGGCGCGTGAAAAACTGTTTTTT. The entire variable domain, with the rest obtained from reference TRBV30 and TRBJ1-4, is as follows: SQTIHQWPATLVQPVGSPLSLECTVEGTSNPNLYWYRQAAGRGLQLLFYSVGIGQISSEVPQNLSASRPQDRQFILSSKKLLLSDSGFYLCAWSGVEGAREKLFFGSGTQLSVL.

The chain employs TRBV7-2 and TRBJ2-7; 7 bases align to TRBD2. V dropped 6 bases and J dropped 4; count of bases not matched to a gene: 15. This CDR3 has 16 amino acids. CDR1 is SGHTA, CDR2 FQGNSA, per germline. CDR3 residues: CASSARGDSNRYEQYF. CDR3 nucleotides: TGTGCCAGCAGTGCCCGGGGGGACTCGAACAGATACGAGCAGTACTTC.

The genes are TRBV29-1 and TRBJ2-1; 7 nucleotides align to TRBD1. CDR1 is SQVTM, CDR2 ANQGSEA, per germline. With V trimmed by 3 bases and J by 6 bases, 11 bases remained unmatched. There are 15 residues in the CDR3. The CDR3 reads CSVDSGRGLGNEQFF. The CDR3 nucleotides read TGCAGCGTTGACTCCGGCAGGGGGTTGGGCAATGAGCAGTTCTTC.

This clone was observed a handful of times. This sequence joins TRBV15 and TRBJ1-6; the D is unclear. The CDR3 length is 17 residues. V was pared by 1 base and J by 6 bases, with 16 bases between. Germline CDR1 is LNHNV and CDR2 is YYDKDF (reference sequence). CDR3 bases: TGTGCCACCAGCAGAGCGGTCCCGGCTAGCCGTAATTCACCCCTCCACTTT. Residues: CATSRAVPASRNSPLHF.

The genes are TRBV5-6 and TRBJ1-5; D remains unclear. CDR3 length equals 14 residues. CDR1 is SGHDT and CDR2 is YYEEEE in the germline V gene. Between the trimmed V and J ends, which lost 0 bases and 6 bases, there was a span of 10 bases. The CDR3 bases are TGTGCCAGCAGCTTGGACAGATCAGCTCAGCCCCAGCATTTT. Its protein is CASSLDRSAQPQHF.

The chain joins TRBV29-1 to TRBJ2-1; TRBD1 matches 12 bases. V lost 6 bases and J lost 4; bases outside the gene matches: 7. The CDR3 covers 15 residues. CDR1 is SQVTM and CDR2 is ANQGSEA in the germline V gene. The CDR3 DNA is TGCAGCGTGCCGCCGGGACAGGGGGCTTACAATGAGCAGTTCTTC. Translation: CSVPPGQGAYNEQFF.

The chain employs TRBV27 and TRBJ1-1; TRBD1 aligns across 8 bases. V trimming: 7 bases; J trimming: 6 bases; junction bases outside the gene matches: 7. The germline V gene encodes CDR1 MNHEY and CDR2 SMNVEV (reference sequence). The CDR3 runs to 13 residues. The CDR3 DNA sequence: TGTGCCAGCACCCAAACAGGGGGGGCTGAAGCTTTCTTT. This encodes CASTQTGGAEAFF.

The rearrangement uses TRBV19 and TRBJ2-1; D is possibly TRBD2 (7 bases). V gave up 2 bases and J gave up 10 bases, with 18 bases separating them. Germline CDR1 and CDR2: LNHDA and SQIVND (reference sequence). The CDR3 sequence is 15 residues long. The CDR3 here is CASSINPGGPSEQFF. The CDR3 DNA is TGTGCCAGTAGTATAAACCCCGGGGGGCCATCCGAGCAGTTCTTC. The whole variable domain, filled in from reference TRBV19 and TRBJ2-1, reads DGGITQSPKYLFRKEGQNVTLSCEQNLNHDAMYWYRQDPGQGLRLIYYSQIVNDFQKGDIAEGYSVSREKKESFPLTVTSAQKNPTAFYLCASSINPGGPSEQFFGPGTRLTVL.

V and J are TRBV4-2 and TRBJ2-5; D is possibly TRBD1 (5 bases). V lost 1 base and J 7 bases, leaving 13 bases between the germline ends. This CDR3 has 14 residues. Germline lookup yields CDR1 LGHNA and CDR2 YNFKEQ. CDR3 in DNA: TGTGCCAGCAGCCAAGGGGGCCCGGTTGGGACCCAGTACTTC. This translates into CASSQGGPVGTQYF.

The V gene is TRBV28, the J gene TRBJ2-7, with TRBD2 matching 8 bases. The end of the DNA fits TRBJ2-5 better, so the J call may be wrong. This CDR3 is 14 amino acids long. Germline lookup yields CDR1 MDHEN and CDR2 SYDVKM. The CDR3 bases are TGTGCCAGCAGTTCCCCGGGGGGGGAGTCGACCCAGTACTTC. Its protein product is CASSSPGGESTQYF.

Here the CDR3 DNA reads TGTGCCAGCAGCCAAGCCGGCAGGGTGGATGAAAAACTGTTTTTT. Its protein is CASSQAGRVDEKLFF. The chain employs TRBV14 and TRBJ1-4; possible D gene TRBD1, 5 bases. Germline lookup yields CDR1 SGHDN and CDR2 FVKESK. Deletions cut 1 base from V and 6 bases from J, with 12 bases between. There are 15 residues in the CDR3.

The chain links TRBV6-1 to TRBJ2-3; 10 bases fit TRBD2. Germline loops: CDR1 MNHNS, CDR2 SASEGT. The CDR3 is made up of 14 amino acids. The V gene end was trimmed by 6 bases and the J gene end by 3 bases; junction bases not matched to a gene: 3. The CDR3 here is CASRLSGGTDTQYF. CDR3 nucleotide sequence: TGTGCCAGCAGACTTAGCGGGGGGACAGATACGCAGTATTTT.

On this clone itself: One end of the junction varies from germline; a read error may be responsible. In DNA, the CDR3 is TGTGCTAGCAGCAACGACAGGGCGGAGACCCAGTACTTC. This gives the protein CASSNDRAETQYF. The chain has TRBV7-7 and TRBJ2-5, with 7 nucleotides matching TRBD1. This CDR3 has 13 amino acids. Germline CDR1 is SSHAT and CDR2 is FNYEAQ (reference sequence). The full variable domain, rest sourced from reference TRBV7-7 and TRBJ2-5, is GAGVSQSPRYKVTKRGQDVTLRCDPISSHATLYWYQQALGQGPEFLTYFNYEAQPDKSGLPSDRFSAERPEGSISTLTIQRTEQRDSAMYRCASSNDRAETQYFGPGTRLLVL.

This chain's CDR3 is CASSQQGSSGNTIYF. As DNA, the CDR3 is TGTGCCAGCTCACAACAGGGGAGCTCTGGAAACACCATATATTTT. The genes are TRBV18 and TRBJ1-3, with TRBD1 matching over 7 bases. Germline V gives CDR1 KGHSH, CDR2 LQKENI. V was clipped by 4 bases and J by 0 bases; unmatched bases: 3. This CDR3 is 15 amino acids long.

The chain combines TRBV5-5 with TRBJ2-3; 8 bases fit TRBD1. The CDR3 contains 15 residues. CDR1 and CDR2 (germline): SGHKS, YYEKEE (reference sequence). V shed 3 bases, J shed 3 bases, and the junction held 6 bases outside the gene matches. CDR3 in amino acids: CASSYLTGGTDTQYF. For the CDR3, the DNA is TGTGCCAGCAGCTACCTCACAGGGGGTACAGATACGCAGTATTTT.

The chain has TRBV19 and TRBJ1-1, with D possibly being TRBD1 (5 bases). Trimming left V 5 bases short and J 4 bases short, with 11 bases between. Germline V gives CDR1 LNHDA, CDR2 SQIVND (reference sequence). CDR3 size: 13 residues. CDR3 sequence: CASSVTGSTEAFF. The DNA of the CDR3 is TGTGCCAGTAGTGTCACAGGAAGCACTGAAGCTTTCTTT.

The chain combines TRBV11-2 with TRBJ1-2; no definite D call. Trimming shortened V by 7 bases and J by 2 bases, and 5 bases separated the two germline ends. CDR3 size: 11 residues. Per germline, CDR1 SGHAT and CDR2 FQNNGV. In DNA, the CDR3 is TGTGCCAGCATCGGGAACTATGGCTACACCTTC. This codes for CASIGNYGYTF.

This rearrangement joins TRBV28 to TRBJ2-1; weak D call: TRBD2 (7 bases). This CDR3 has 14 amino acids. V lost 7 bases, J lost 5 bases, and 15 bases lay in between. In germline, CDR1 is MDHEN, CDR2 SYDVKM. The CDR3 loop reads CASIVGGANNEQFF. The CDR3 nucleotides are TGTGCCAGCATAGTGGGGGGGGCCAACAATGAGCAGTTCTTC.

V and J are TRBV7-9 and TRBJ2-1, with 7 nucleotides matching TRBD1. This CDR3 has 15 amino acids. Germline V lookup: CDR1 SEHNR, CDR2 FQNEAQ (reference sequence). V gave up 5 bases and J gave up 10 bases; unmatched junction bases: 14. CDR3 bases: TGTGCCAGCAGCCCCGACAGGGTGCAGGGTGACGAGCAGTTCTTC. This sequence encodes CASSPDRVQGDEQFF.

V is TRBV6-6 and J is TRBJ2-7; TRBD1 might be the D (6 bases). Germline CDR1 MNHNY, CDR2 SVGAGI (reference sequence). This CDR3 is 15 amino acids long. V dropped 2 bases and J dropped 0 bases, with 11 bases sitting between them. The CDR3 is CASSYVTGHSYEQYF. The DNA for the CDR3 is TGTGCCAGCAGTTACGTGACAGGTCACTCCTACGAGCAGTACTTC.

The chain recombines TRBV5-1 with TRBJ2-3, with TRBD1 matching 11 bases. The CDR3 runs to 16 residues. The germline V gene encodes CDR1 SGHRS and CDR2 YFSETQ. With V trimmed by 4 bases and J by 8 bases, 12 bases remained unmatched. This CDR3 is CASSESPGTGGSTQYF. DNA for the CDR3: TGCGCCAGCAGCGAGTCCCCCGGGACAGGGGGTTCTACGCAGTATTTT.

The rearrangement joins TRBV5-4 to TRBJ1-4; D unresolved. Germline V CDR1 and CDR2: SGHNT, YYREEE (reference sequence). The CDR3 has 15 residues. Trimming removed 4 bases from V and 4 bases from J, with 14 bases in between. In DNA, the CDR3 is TGTGCCAGCAGCCTGGATTCGGGAGGTAATGAAAAACTGTTTTTT. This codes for CASSLDSGGNEKLFF. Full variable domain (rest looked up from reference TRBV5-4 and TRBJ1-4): ETGVTQSPTHLIKTRGQQVTLRCSSQSGHNTVSWYQQALGQGPQFIFQYYREEENGRGNFPPRFSGLQFPNYSSELNVNALELDDSALYLCASSLDSGGNEKLFFGSGTQLSVL.